What follows are 15 T cell receptor beta chains derived from one specimen sequenced in a study of blood T cell repertoires in COVID-19. Measured with immunoSEQ multiplex PCR; TCRdb has only the in-frame clones, and not every one. The data contain fewer than 500,000 clones, 75% to 90% of them singletons. Material: peripheral blood. These receptors came from a woman aged 25-40 years with active or convalescent COVID-19.

The genes are TRBV4-1 and TRBJ1-2; 12 bases agree with TRBD1. CDR3 length equals 15 residues. The V gene's germline CDR1 is MGHRA and CDR2 YSYEKL. V trimming: 3 bases; J trimming: 7 bases; junction bases outside the gene matches: 6. Here the CDR3 DNA reads TGCGCCAGCAGCCACACACCGGGACAGGGGGCTGGCTACACCTTC. This sequence encodes CASSHTPGQGAGYTF.

The chain carries TRBV19 and TRBJ1-1; TRBD1 aligns across 8 bases. The CDR3 runs to 15 residues. Germline V CDR1 and CDR2: LNHDA, SQIVND (reference sequence). V gave up 3 bases and J gave up 1 base; unmatched junction bases: 4. CDR3 DNA sequence: TGTGCCAGTAGTATGACAGGGGATCGGAACACTGAAGCTTTCTTT. Translated, it gives CASSMTGDRNTEAFF.

The chain carries TRBV5-1 and TRBJ1-1; D gene uncertain. This CDR3 contains 13 residues. V lost 6 bases to trimming and J lost 1 base, with 10 bases between them. Germline V CDR1 and CDR2: SGHRS, YFSETQ. The CDR3 sequence is CASTLHQNTEAFF. As DNA, the CDR3 is TGCGCCAGCACACTCCATCAGAACACTGAAGCTTTCTTT.

The chain uses TRBV19 and TRBJ1-2; 9 nucleotides line up with TRBD1. The ends lost 5 bases at V and 3 bases at J; junction bases unmatched: 7. This CDR3 contains 15 residues. Germline V CDR1 and CDR2: LNHDA, SQIVND (reference sequence). The CDR3 sequence: CASSPQGQGHYGYTF. The CDR3 DNA reads TGTGCCAGTAGTCCTCAGGGACAGGGCCACTATGGCTACACCTTC.

This clone was detected only once. This chain uses TRBV7-9 with TRBJ1-1; D perhaps matches TRBD1 (5 bases). The V gene's germline CDR1 is SEHNR and CDR2 FQNEAQ (reference sequence). V shed 5 bases and J shed 3 bases, with 13 bases lying between them. The CDR3 spans 14 residues. In nucleotides, the CDR3 is TGTGCCAGCAGCCGCAGGGCCCAGGACACTGAAGCTTTCTTT. Translation: CASSRRAQDTEAFF.

The chain has TRBV9 and TRBJ1-1; TRBD1 matches at 7 bases. Losses at the gene ends were 0 bases for V and 5 bases for J; bases not matched to a gene: 7. In germline, CDR1 is SGDLS, CDR2 YYNGEE. The CDR3 extends over 15 amino acids. The CDR3 nucleotides read TGTGCCAGCAGCGTAGTGGCAGGGGGAAAGACTGAAGCTTTCTTT. The encoded protein is CASSVVAGGKTEAFF.

The rearrangement links TRBV11-3 to TRBJ2-2; 11 nucleotides match TRBD1. The CDR3 consists of 16 residues. The germline gives CDR1 SGHNT, CDR2 YENEEA. J lost 4 bases, V lost 5 bases, and 6 bases had no gene match. The CDR3 nucleotides are TGTGCCAGCAGCCGGACAGGGGGCGCGGGCACCGGGGAGCTGTTTTTT. Amino acid sequence: CASSRTGGAGTGELFF.

This chain connects TRBV7-2 to TRBJ2-3; 8 bases are a match to TRBD2. The CDR3 sequence is 15 residues long. CDR1 and CDR2 from the germline V gene are SGHTA and FQGNSA. J lost 3 bases, V lost 6 bases, and 8 bases had no gene match. The CDR3 DNA reads TGTGCCAGCAGTTCTTACGGGGGGGGTACAGATACGCAGTATTTT. As protein: CASSSYGGGTDTQYF. Combining the CDR3 with reference TRBV7-2 and TRBJ2-3 gives the whole variable domain GAGVSQSPSNKVTEKGKDVELRCDPISGHTALYWYRQSLGQGLEFLIYFQGNSAPDKSGLPSDRFSAERTGGSVSTLTIQRTQQEDSAVYLCASSSYGGGTDTQYFGPGTRLTVL.

The chain couples TRBV7-8 to TRBJ1-4, with 8 bases lining up with TRBD1. V was pared by 5 bases and J by 4 bases, with 9 bases of the junction left unmatched. The CDR3 length is 16 residues. CDR1 and CDR2 from the germline V gene are SGHVS and FQNEAQ. CDR3 nucleotides: TGTGCCAGCAGCCCGCGCACGGACAGGGATAATGAAAAACTGTTTTTT. Its protein is CASSPRTDRDNEKLFF. The entire variable domain, with the rest obtained from reference TRBV7-8 and TRBJ1-4, is as follows: GAGVSQSPRYKVAKRGQDVALRCDPISGHVSLFWYQQALGQGPEFLTYFQNEAQLDKSGLPSDRFFAERPEGSVSTLKIQRTQQEDSAVYLCASSPRTDRDNEKLFFGSGTQLSVL.

The chain couples TRBV3-1 (or the pseudogene TRBV3-2) to TRBJ1-2; the D gene is possibly TRBD1 (6 bases). Trimming cost V 1 base and J 8 bases, with 20 bases left between them. Per germline, CDR1 LGHDT and CDR2 YNNKEL (reference sequence). The CDR3 is 16 amino acids. The CDR3 region has the DNA TGTGCCAGCAGCCAAGGGCGCGGGGGCGTCGTTAGGGGCTACACCTTC. The encoded protein is CASSQGRGGVVRGYTF.

The chain joins TRBV7-9 to TRBJ2-7; 7 nucleotides line up with TRBD1. The CDR3 has 15 amino acids. CDR1 is SEHNR, CDR2 FQNEAQ, per germline (reference sequence). Unmatched junction bases numbered 5, after V lost 3 bases and J lost 0 bases. The chain's CDR3 is CASSFEGQDSYEQYF. CDR3 nucleotides: TGTGCCAGCAGCTTTGAAGGACAGGACTCCTACGAGCAGTACTTC.

V is TRBV6-5 and J is TRBJ2-7; 7 bases map to TRBD1. CDR3 length: 12 amino acids. Per germline, CDR1 MNHEY and CDR2 SVGAGI. V shed 8 bases and J 6 bases; nucleotides not matched to a gene: 7. The DNA for the CDR3 is TGTGCCAGCGGATACAGGGGTGGCGAGCAGTACTTC. As protein: CASGYRGGEQYF.

The J gene is TRBJ1-1, the V gene TRBV5-1; tentatively, D is TRBD1 (5 bases). V was shortened by 0 bases and J by 1 base, with 10 bases between the two germline ends. The CDR3 has 15 residues. Germline V gene lookup returns CDR1 SGHRS and CDR2 YFSETQ. CDR3 in amino acids: CASSLGGVGNTEAFF. The CDR3 nucleotides are TGCGCCAGCAGCTTGGGGGGCGTCGGGAACACTGAAGCTTTCTTT.

This clone has just a few counts. The chain uses TRBV19 and TRBJ1-5, with 10 bases matching TRBD1. The CDR3 is 15 amino acids. Germline loops: CDR1 LNHDA, CDR2 SQIVND (reference sequence). Trimming took 2 bases from V and 9 from J; bases not matched to a gene: 7. CDR3 sequence: CASSIKGTGVRPQHF. CDR3 nucleotides: TGTGCCAGTAGTATAAAAGGGACAGGGGTGAGGCCCCAGCATTTT.

The chain employs TRBV7-9 and TRBJ2-1; 7 bases line up with TRBD1. V lost 2 bases and J lost 10; bases outside the gene matches: 5. This CDR3 comprises 13 residues. The germline CDR1 and CDR2 sequences are SEHNR and FQNEAQ (reference sequence). CDR3 amino acids: CASSLNPDREQFF. The CDR3, as DNA: TGTGCCAGCAGCTTAAATCCGGACAGGGAGCAGTTCTTC.